This TCR beta chain appears in the sequencing data of a study of T cell responses to AZD1222 COVID-19 vaccine. Study observations and caveats: Only after the peak T cell response were repertoires sampled. Nearly half of spike-specific TCRs reportedly target variant regions that are unmutated in the B.1.351 and B.1.1.7 variants. Spike was spanned by vaccine-associated CD4 TCRs, with dominance at 160-218 and 743-854.

The CDR3 sequence is 15 residues long. Per the germline V gene, CDR1 is SGHTA and CDR2 is FQGNSA. Trimming took off 3 bases at V and 6 bases at J, with 16 bases between the two ends. Second-dose timings of about 4 or about 12 weeks were pooled. Sequenced by immunoSEQ multiplex PCR; TCRdb stores in-frame clones only, minus some. The profile shows roughly 150,000 clones, 90% of them singletons. With respect to this clone: What it binds is not known.

The sequence derives from an adult who received the AZD1222 COVID-19 vaccine. The rearrangement uses TRBV7-2 and TRBJ2-3; D not resolved. Material: peripheral blood, obtained 28 days after the second AZD1222 dose. The CDR3 nucleotides are TGTGCCAGCAGCTTTGTACGGAGCCCCAGGGATACGCAGTATTTT. It encodes CASSFVRSPRDTQYF.